This T cell receptor beta chain was recorded in a study of CD8 T cells in Susac syndrome. Regarding the study as a whole: Across the total CD8+ repertoires, some 15 Susac-specific public clones were detected, and across the CD8+ TEMRA repertoires, four to six such clones were detected.

Note on this clonotype: Its cognate antigen is unknown.

It was with random hexamers that roughly 0.45 to 1 ug RNA was reverse transcribed. With immunoSEQ multiplex PCR, TCR beta CDR3 was amplified across 54 Vbeta and 13 Jbeta. TCRdb reprocessed the immunoSEQ multiplex PCR reads via MiXCR and lists one record per CDR3 protein. The sample carries fewer than 80,000 distinct CDR3 sequences, approximately 93% recorded once. The source is a human donor with Susac syndrome. The specimen sequenced was CD8+ T cells from PBMCs.

CDR3 in amino acids: CASSPSGAYEQYF. CDR3 nucleotides: TGTGCCAGCAGCCCGTCGGGGGCCTACGAGCAGTACTTC. The chain employs TRBV7-9 and TRBJ2-7, with D maybe TRBD2 (6 bases). Trimming removed 5 bases at V and 2 bases at J, with 10 bases between. CDR3 length: 13 residues. Germline values: CDR1 SEHNR, CDR2 FQNEAQ (reference sequence).